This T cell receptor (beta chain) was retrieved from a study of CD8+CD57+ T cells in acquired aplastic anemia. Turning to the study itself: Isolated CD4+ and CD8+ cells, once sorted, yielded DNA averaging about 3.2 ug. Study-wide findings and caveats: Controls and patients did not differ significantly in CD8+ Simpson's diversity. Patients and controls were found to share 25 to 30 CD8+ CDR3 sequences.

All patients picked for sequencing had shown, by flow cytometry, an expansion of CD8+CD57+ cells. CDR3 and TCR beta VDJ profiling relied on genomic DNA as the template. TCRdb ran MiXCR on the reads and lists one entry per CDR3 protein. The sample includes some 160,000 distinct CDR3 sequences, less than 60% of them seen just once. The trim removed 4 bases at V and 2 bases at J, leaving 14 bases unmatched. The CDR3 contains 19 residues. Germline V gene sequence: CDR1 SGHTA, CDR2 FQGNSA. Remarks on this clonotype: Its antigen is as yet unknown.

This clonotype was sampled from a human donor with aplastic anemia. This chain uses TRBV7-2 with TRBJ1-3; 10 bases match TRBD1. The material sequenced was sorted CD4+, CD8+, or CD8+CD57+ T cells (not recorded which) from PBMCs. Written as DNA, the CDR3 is TGTGCCAGCAGCTCTACCCCAGGGACAGGGGATAGAACTGGAAACACCATATATTTT. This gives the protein CASSSTPGTGDRTGNTIYF. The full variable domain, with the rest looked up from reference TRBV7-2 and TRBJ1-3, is GAGVSQSPSNKVTEKGKDVELRCDPISGHTALYWYRQSLGQGLEFLIYFQGNSAPDKSGLPSDRFSAERTGGSVSTLTIQRTQQEDSAVYLCASSSTPGTGDRTGNTIYFGEGSWLTVV.